Each of the 21 T cell receptor beta chains below was sequenced from the same sample in a study of regulatory T cells in long-lasting Graves disease. Both iRepertoire HTBI primers and Arm-PCR of CDR3 regions were used to build the TCR beta libraries. Using its own MiXCR run on the multiplex PCR reads, TCRdb lists one record per CDR3 protein. The sample lists 550,000 or so distinct CDR3 sequences; around 13% were seen once. Time point specified: newly diagnosed GD, antithyroid drugs for less than 3 months. The TCR library was prepared using RNA isolated from PBMCs. The same data also contributed to another study, on T cells in Graves' hyperthyroidism and ophthalmopathy.

Here the sequenced sample was peripheral blood mononuclear cells (PBMCs), taken at new diagnosis, from a patient treated with antithyroid drugs. All receptors come from a young woman with Graves disease.

This clonotype showed up just once. The chain uses TRBV12-3 or TRBV12-4 and TRBJ2-6; a possible D gene is TRBD1 (6 bases). The germline V and J ends were trimmed by 7 bases and 2 bases, with 24 bases remaining between them. This CDR3 contains 19 residues. The CDR3 DNA is TGTGCCAGCATTCAAAGCGCCCTGAAAACAGGGACTGGGGCCAACGTCCTGACTTTC. Protein product: CASIQSALKTGTGANVLTF.

This clonotype was observed a handful of times. This chain connects TRBV6-5 to TRBJ1-4, with D hard to call. V dropped 2 bases and J dropped 13 bases, with 14 bases sitting between them. This CDR3 spans 13 amino acids. The germline CDR1 and CDR2 sequences are MNHEY and SVGAGI. The CDR3 coding sequence is TGTGCCAGCAGTTACGAGCGAGATCGCCCACTGTTTTTT. Its translation: CASSYERDRPLFF.

The chain uses TRBV7-8 and TRBJ2-1, with no clear D. Germline V CDR1 and CDR2: SGHVS, FQNEAQ. This CDR3 region has 13 residues. V gave up 3 bases and J gave up 8 bases, with 11 bases separating them. CDR3 DNA sequence: TGTGCCAGCAGCTTTAGCAGCGTGCATGAGCAGTTCTTC. Translated, it gives CASSFSSVHEQFF.

This clonotype was counted between two and nine times. J is TRBJ2-7 and V is TRBV28; 9 bases map to TRBD2. The CDR3 has 14 amino acids. Germline V lookup: CDR1 MDHEN, CDR2 SYDVKM. V lost 5 bases, J lost 10 bases, and 12 bases stayed unmatched. CDR3 sequence (DNA): TGTGCCAGCAGTCTATATAGCGGGAGTAAAGAACAGTACTTC. Its translation is CASSLYSGSKEQYF.

This clonotype was counted at least ten times. This chain links TRBV12-3 or TRBV12-4 with TRBJ2-1; tentative D call: TRBD2 (6 bases). Deletions cut 7 bases from V and 2 bases from J, with 15 bases between. The CDR3 extends over 15 amino acids. In DNA form, the CDR3 reads TGTGCCAGCACCGGAGCGGGTCTCACCTACAATGAGCAGTTCTTC. It encodes CASTGAGLTYNEQFF.

As concerns this clonotype: A much more abundant neighbour one base away suggests this may be a read error. This chain links TRBV2 with TRBJ2-1; TRBD2 matches at 7 bases. The J call may be wrong; the DNA end is better matched by TRBJ2-5. This CDR3 is 16 amino acids long. From germline, CDR1 is SNHLY and CDR2 FYNNEI. CDR3 DNA sequence: TGTGCCAGCAGCGCTCCGGCGGGAGAGCGGGAAGAGACCCAGTACTTC. This codes for CASSAPAGEREETQYF.

The J gene is TRBJ1-2, the V gene TRBV20-1; the D gene is possibly TRBD1 (5 bases). Germline CDR1 is DFQATT and CDR2 is SNEGSKA (reference sequence). This CDR3 has 13 amino acids. V was trimmed by 3 bases and J by 4 bases, leaving 12 bases between them. DNA for the CDR3: TGCAGTGCTAGTGGGCTCCAGGGCTATGGCTACACCTTC. Translating it yields CSASGLQGYGYTF.

This clonotype was recorded at least ten times. The J gene is TRBJ2-1, the V gene TRBV5-1, with no clear D. V was shortened by 0 bases and J by 5 bases, with 6 bases between the two germline ends. CDR3 size: 13 residues. CDR1 and CDR2 from the germline V gene are SGHRS and YFSETQ. As DNA, the CDR3 is TGCGCCAGCAGCTTGGATCTCCACAATGAGCAGTTCTTC. Its translation is CASSLDLHNEQFF.

This clonotype was seen more than once but under ten times. The CDR3 here is CASSSYGRIAGGPSEQYF. In DNA form, the CDR3 reads TGTGCCAGCAGTTCATACGGAAGAATAGCGGGAGGGCCATCCGAGCAGTACTTC. The chain carries TRBV27 and TRBJ2-7; 11 bases align to TRBD2. The V and J ends lost 4 bases and 6 bases, in that order; junction bases with no gene match: 17. The CDR3 has 18 residues. CDR1 and CDR2 (germline): MNHEY, SMNVEV (reference sequence).

As DNA, the CDR3 is TGCAGTGCTGGGGAGATCGCCTACAATGAGCAGTTCTTC. Its translation is CSAGEIAYNEQFF. The chain is built from TRBV20-1 and TRBJ2-1; D perhaps matches TRBD2 (5 bases). Trimming cost V 5 bases and J 2 bases, with 10 bases left between them. The length of the CDR3 is 13 residues. CDR1 DFQATT and CDR2 SNEGSKA come from the germline V gene (reference sequence).

This clonotype was detected ten times or more. The chain carries TRBV6-5 and TRBJ1-5, with a tentative D call TRBD1 (6 bases). The CDR3 covers 15 residues. From germline, CDR1 is MNHEY and CDR2 SVGAGI. The ends were cut back, 2 bases at V and 7 bases at J, with 15 bases in the middle. In DNA, the CDR3 is TGTGCCAGCAGTTACCGGCAGGGGCGTCAACAGCCCCAGCATTTT. It codes for CASSYRQGRQQPQHF.

The chain has TRBV19 and TRBJ1-4; no clear D gene. This CDR3 spans 16 amino acids. CDR1 and CDR2 (germline): LNHDA, SQIVND (reference sequence). Trimming removed 5 bases from V and 4 bases from J, with 17 bases in between. Here the CDR3 reads CASSPSRLKDNEKLFF. The DNA for the CDR3 is TGTGCCAGTAGTCCTAGCCGGCTTAAGGATAATGAAAAACTGTTTTTT. The entire variable domain, with the rest obtained from reference TRBV19 and TRBJ1-4, is as follows: DGGITQSPKYLFRKEGQNVTLSCEQNLNHDAMYWYRQDPGQGLRLIYYSQIVNDFQKGDIAEGYSVSREKKESFPLTVTSAQKNPTAFYLCASSPSRLKDNEKLFFGSGTQLSVL.

This clonotype was observed a handful of times. The rearrangement links TRBV2 to TRBJ2-3, with D possibly TRBD2 on 6 matching bases. The ends were cut back, 4 bases at V and 1 base at J, with 9 bases in the middle. CDR1 and CDR2 from the germline V gene are SNHLY and FYNNEI. CDR3 length: 14 amino acids. The chain's CDR3 is CASSGPGGTDTQYF. CDR3 nucleotides: TGTGCCAGCAGTGGACCGGGGGGCACAGATACGCAGTATTTT. Supplemented by reference TRBV2 and TRBJ2-3, the full variable domain reads EPEVTQTPSHQVTQMGQEVILRCVPISNHLYFYWYRQILGQKVEFLVSFYNNEISEKSEIFDDQFSVERPDGSNFTLKIRSTKLEDSAMYFCASSGPGGTDTQYFGPGTRLTVL.

This clonotype was observed at least ten times. This chain connects TRBV20-1 to TRBJ2-1, with 10 nucleotides matching TRBD2. CDR3 length equals 15 residues. Trimming at V came to 6 bases and at J to 5 bases, leaving 10 bases not matched to a gene. The germline CDR1 and CDR2 sequences are DFQATT and SNEGSKA (reference sequence). The CDR3 region has the DNA TGCAGTGCAACTATAGCGGGAGGCAACCACAATGAGCAGTTCTTC. Amino acids: CSATIAGGNHNEQFF.

The rearrangement joins TRBV10-2 to TRBJ2-1; D call uncertain. Germline loops: CDR1 WSHSY, CDR2 SAAADI. This CDR3 is 12 amino acids long. Trimming cost V 4 bases and J 9 bases, with 10 bases left between them. The CDR3 here is CASSGNPGEQFF. Written as DNA, the CDR3 is TGCGCCAGCAGTGGGAATCCGGGTGAGCAGTTCTTC.

This clonotype was counted many times. This chain links TRBV7-9 with TRBJ2-1, with 8 bases identical to TRBD2. The CDR3 is made up of 16 amino acids. The germline CDR1 and CDR2 sequences are SEHNR and FQNEAQ (reference sequence). With 2 bases clipped from V and 0 bases from J, the junction kept 3 bases outside the gene matches. The DNA for the CDR3 is TGTGCCAGCAGCTTATCACTAGCGGACTCCTACAATGAGCAGTTCTTC. This translates into CASSLSLADSYNEQFF.

This clonotype was counted many times. CDR3 residues: CASSLTGGWQSNQPQHF. Here the CDR3 DNA reads TGTGCCAGCAGTTTAACAGGGGGCTGGCAGAGCAATCAGCCCCAGCATTTT. The V call is TRBV28, the J call TRBJ1-5; 9 nucleotides align to TRBD1. The CDR3 loop spans 17 amino acids. In germline, CDR1 is MDHEN, CDR2 SYDVKM. Trimming at V came to 2 bases and at J to 1 base, leaving 6 bases not matched to a gene.

The chain links TRBV18 to TRBJ2-3, with 10 bases aligning to TRBD2. Germline CDR1 KGHSH, CDR2 LQKENI. This CDR3 has 16 residues. The V gene end was trimmed by 2 bases and the J gene end by 4 bases; junction bases not matched to a gene: 6. The CDR3 loop reads CASSPATLAGADTQYF. For the CDR3, the DNA is TGTGCCAGCTCACCAGCTACCCTAGCGGGGGCAGATACGCAGTATTTT.

The chain links TRBV19 to TRBJ2-2; D perhaps matches TRBD2 (5 bases). CDR1 is LNHDA and CDR2 is SQIVND in the germline V gene (reference sequence). This CDR3 has 13 amino acids. V was trimmed by 5 bases and J by 7 bases, leaving 11 bases between them. The CDR3 spells CASSARDFGELFF. The CDR3 DNA reads TGTGCCAGTAGTGCACGGGATTTCGGGGAGCTGTTTTTT. Full variable domain (rest looked up from reference TRBV19 and TRBJ2-2): DGGITQSPKYLFRKEGQNVTLSCEQNLNHDAMYWYRQDPGQGLRLIYYSQIVNDFQKGDIAEGYSVSREKKESFPLTVTSAQKNPTAFYLCASSARDFGELFFGEGSRLTVL.

This clonotype was counted ten times or more. The chain employs TRBV6-2 or TRBV6-3 and TRBJ1-4; D gene ambiguous. The CDR3 is made up of 15 amino acids. Between the trimmed V and J ends, which lost 0 bases and 8 bases, there was a span of 13 bases. In germline, CDR1 is MNHEY, CDR2 SVGEGT. CDR3 nucleotides: TGTGCCAGCAGTTACTCGCCACACCTGGGGGAAAAACTGTTTTTT. Protein: CASSYSPHLGEKLFF.

This clonotype was recorded many times. The V and J genes are TRBV5-5 and TRBJ2-7; TRBD1 is a possible D gene (5 bases). Trimming stripped 5 bases from V and 1 base from J, with 16 bases between. The CDR3 has 15 residues. The germline V gene encodes CDR1 SGHKS and CDR2 YYEKEE (reference sequence). In DNA, the CDR3 is TGTGCCAGCAGTCTTACTGGGGCCAAGTCCTACGAGCAGTACTTC. Protein product: CASSLTGAKSYEQYF.